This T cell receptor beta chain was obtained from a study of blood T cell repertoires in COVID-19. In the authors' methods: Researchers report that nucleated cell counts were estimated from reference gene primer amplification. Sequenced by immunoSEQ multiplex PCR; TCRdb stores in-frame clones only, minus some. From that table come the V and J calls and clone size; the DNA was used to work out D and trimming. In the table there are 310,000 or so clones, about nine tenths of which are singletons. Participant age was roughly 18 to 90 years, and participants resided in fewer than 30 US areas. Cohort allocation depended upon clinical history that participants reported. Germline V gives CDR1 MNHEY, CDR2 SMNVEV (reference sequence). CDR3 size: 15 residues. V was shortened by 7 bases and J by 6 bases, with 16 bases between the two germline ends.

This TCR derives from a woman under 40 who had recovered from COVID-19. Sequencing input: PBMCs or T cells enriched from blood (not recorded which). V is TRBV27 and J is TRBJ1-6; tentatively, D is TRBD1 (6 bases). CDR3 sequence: CASTLNRAVNSPLHF. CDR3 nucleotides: TGTGCCAGCACCCTAAACAGGGCGGTTAATTCACCCCTCCACTTT.